In this sample, the clone carrying this T cell receptor (beta chain) turned up once. Its antigen is as yet unknown. The sequencing depth, 1 in 200,000 to 1 in 1 million T cells, was the target. Only in-frame clones appear in the TCRdb table, and some are missing; sequencing was by immunoSEQ multiplex PCR. Counted here are more than 110,000 clones, roughly 76% occurring once; the ten biggest clones make up around 4.9%. The data were taken from a study of cytotoxic CD8 clonotypes in ibrutinib-treated CLL. Study overall: Patient counts were 11 relapsed/refractory, more than 14 treatment-naive and around 17 IGHV unmutated. An average of around 250,000 productive templates and tens of thousands of productive rearrangements was obtained per sample.

Whole-study results and caveats: Baseline clonality was higher than in age-matched healthy donors and moved in step with circulating CD8+ T-cell counts.

The TCR originated in a human donor with chronic lymphocytic leukemia. The sequenced sample was PBMCs, obtained after 24 months of ibrutinib treatment.

This CDR3 is CASSPNTANTEAFF. The CDR3 DNA is TGTGCCAGCTCACCAAACACAGCGAACACTGAAGCTTTCTTT. This chain links TRBV18 with TRBJ1-1, with D uncertain. The V end was cut by 2 bases, the J end by 1 base, with 8 bases between. This CDR3 is built from 14 residues. In germline, CDR1 is KGHSH, CDR2 LQKENI.